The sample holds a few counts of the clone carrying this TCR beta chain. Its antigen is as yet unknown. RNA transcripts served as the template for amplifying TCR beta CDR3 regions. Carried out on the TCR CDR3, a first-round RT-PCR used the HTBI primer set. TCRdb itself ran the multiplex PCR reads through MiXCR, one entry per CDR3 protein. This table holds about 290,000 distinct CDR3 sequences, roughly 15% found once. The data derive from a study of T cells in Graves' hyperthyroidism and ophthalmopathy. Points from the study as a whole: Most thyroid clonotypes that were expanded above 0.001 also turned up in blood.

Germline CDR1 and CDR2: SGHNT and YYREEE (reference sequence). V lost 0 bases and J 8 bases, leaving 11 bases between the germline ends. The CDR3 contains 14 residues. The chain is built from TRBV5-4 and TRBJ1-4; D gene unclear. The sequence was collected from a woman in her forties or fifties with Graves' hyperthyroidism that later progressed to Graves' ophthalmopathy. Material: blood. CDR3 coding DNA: TGTGCCAGCAGCTTGGTTCCCGACGGGGAAAAACTGTTTTTT. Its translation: CASSLVPDGEKLFF.